Described below is a single T cell receptor beta chain sequence and its context. The data were obtained in a study of regulatory T cells in long-lasting Graves disease. Construction of the TCR beta libraries employed iRepertoire HTBI primers in conjunction with Arm-PCR of CDR3 regions. Using its own MiXCR run on the multiplex PCR reads, TCRdb lists one record per CDR3 protein. The sample includes around 240,000 distinct CDR3 sequences, 18% seen only once; the top ten take about 15%. CDR3 length: 13 amino acids. Germline CDR1 LNHDA, CDR2 SQIVND (reference sequence). V lost 7 bases, J lost 4 bases, and 10 bases lay in between. As for time point: newly diagnosed GD, antithyroid drugs for less than 3 months. After RNA was extracted from PBMCs, the TCR library was made from it. The sample also formed part of further work on T cells in Graves' hyperthyroidism and ophthalmopathy. That report adds: Orbital computed tomography and thyroid ultrasound, together with serum TRAb and thyroxine and clinical symptoms, were used for diagnoses.

The rearrangement uses TRBV19 and TRBJ1-4; a possible D gene is TRBD1 (5 bases). The TCR was taken from a woman aged 25 to 39 with Graves disease. Specimen: peripheral blood mononuclear cells (PBMCs), collected at new diagnosis, from a patient treated with antithyroid drugs. The CDR3 loop reads CASNPQGNEKLFF. As DNA, the CDR3 is TGTGCCAGTAACCCCCAGGGTAATGAAAAACTGTTTTTT.